The 15 T cell receptor beta chains presented below share a single source sample, sequenced in a study of cytomegalovirus exposure and HLA in healthy donors. Use of 60 Vbeta and 13 Jbeta primers characterized the PCR. Measured with immunoSEQ multiplex PCR; TCRdb has only the in-frame clones, and not every one. The profile covers 200,000 or so clones, with about two thirds appearing a single time and 2.5% to 3% taken by the ten largest. Input material: PBMCs. These receptor sequences come from a man between 40 and 49 years old in good health and CMV-seropositive.

The chain carries TRBV5-1 and TRBJ1-4; 9 bases are shared with TRBD1. The V segment lost 4 bases and the J segment 6 bases; nucleotides outside the gene matches: 4. This CDR3 contains 14 residues. The germline CDR1 and CDR2 sequences are SGHRS and YFSETQ. The CDR3, as DNA: TGCGCCAGCAGCCAGGACAGGGGCGATGAAAAACTGTTTTTT. It translates to CASSQDRGDEKLFF.

The chain joins TRBV5-5 to TRBJ1-5, with 7 bases identical to TRBD1. After removal of 3 bases from V and 0 bases from J, the junction contained 3 bases not matched to a gene. This CDR3 has 15 amino acids. Germline V gives CDR1 SGHKS, CDR2 YYEKEE (reference sequence). The CDR3 nucleotides read TGTGCCAGCAGCTCGGGACAGACTAGCAATCAGCCCCAGCATTTT. Protein: CASSSGQTSNQPQHF.

The V gene is TRBV2, the J gene TRBJ1-6; TRBD1 aligns across 10 bases. The junction had 9 bases not matched to a gene; V was cut back by 7 bases and J by 0 bases. This CDR3 region has 18 residues. Germline CDR1 SNHLY, CDR2 FYNNEI. The DNA of the CDR3 is TGTGCCAGCAACTTGGGACAGGGGCTGGGCTCCTATAATTCACCCCTCCACTTT. It yields the protein CASNLGQGLGSYNSPLHF.

The chain uses TRBV7-2 and TRBJ1-4; D remains ambiguous. The germline V gene has CDR1 SGHTA and CDR2 FQGNSA. This CDR3 is built from 13 residues. Trimming took off 2 bases at V and 6 bases at J, with 7 bases between the two ends. The CDR3 sequence: CASSLWQDEKLFF. Here the CDR3 DNA reads TGTGCCAGCAGCTTATGGCAGGATGAAAAACTGTTTTTT. Using reference TRBV7-2 and TRBJ1-4 for the parts outside the CDR3, the full variable domain is GAGVSQSPSNKVTEKGKDVELRCDPISGHTALYWYRQSLGQGLEFLIYFQGNSAPDKSGLPSDRFSAERTGGSVSTLTIQRTQQEDSAVYLCASSLWQDEKLFFGSGTQLSVL.

The sample holds a few counts of this clone. The genes are TRBV9 and TRBJ2-3, with D possibly matching TRBD2 (7 bases). V was cut by 0 bases and J by 4 bases, with 12 bases left in between. The CDR3 sequence is 15 residues long. CDR1 is SGDLS, CDR2 YYNGEE, per germline. The CDR3 DNA sequence: TGTGCCAGCAGCGTAGCGGGGGGCCCCCCAGATACGCAGTATTTT. This encodes CASSVAGGPPDTQYF.

The chain's CDR3 is CASSYGITGPLREAFF. For the CDR3, the DNA is TGTGCCAGCAGTTACGGGATCACAGGTCCCCTTCGGGAAGCTTTCTTT. V is TRBV6-5 and J is TRBJ1-1, with a tentative D call TRBD1 (5 bases). Germline-derived CDR1 and CDR2 are MNHEY and SVGAGI. The CDR3 has 16 amino acids. V dropped 2 bases and J dropped 8 bases, with 21 bases sitting between them.

This sequence joins TRBV5-1 and TRBJ1-2, with D possibly matching TRBD1 (5 bases). Germline-derived CDR1 and CDR2 are SGHRS and YFSETQ. The CDR3 runs to 14 residues. Trimming took off 4 bases at V and 3 bases at J, with 13 bases between the two ends. The DNA for the CDR3 is TGCGCCAGCAGCCCGGGGGGGGACCACTATGGCTACACCTTC. Residues: CASSPGGDHYGYTF. Full variable domain (rest looked up from reference TRBV5-1 and TRBJ1-2): KAGVTQTPRYLIKTRGQQVTLSCSPISGHRSVSWYQQTPGQGLQFLFEYFSETQRNKGNFPGRFSGRQFSNSRSEMNVSTLELGDSALYLCASSPGGDHYGYTFGSGTRLTVV.

This chain uses TRBV7-2 with TRBJ2-7, with D perhaps matching TRBD1 (5 bases). The V and J ends lost 2 bases and 2 bases respectively, with 10 bases between them. Germline CDR1 SGHTA, CDR2 FQGNSA. The CDR3 is 14 residues long. CDR3 bases: TGTGCCAGCAGCTTATCCTGGACAACCTACGAGCAGTACTTC. Encoded protein: CASSLSWTTYEQYF. Together with reference TRBV7-2 and TRBJ2-7, the CDR3 gives the full variable domain: GAGVSQSPSNKVTEKGKDVELRCDPISGHTALYWYRQSLGQGLEFLIYFQGNSAPDKSGLPSDRFSAERTGGSVSTLTIQRTQQEDSAVYLCASSLSWTTYEQYFGPGTRLTVT.

This clone was found a few times. V gene TRBV27 combines with J gene TRBJ1-1; D perhaps matches TRBD1 (6 bases). The germline CDR1 and CDR2 sequences are MNHEY and SMNVEV (reference sequence). Trimming shortened V by 2 bases and J by 1 base, and 14 bases separated the two germline ends. This CDR3 has 16 amino acids. CDR3 DNA sequence: TGTGCCAGCAGTTTAAAGACAACGGACAGGAACACTGAAGCTTTCTTT. Residues: CASSLKTTDRNTEAFF.

V gene TRBV4-1 combines with J gene TRBJ1-5; D remains ambiguous. Germline V gives CDR1 MGHRA, CDR2 YSYEKL. CDR3 length: 17 amino acids. Trimming left V 1 base short and J 1 base short, with 14 bases between. Here the CDR3 reads CASSQGLTSSSNQPQHF. The CDR3 region has the DNA TGCGCCAGCAGCCAAGGCCTAACTTCGAGCAGCAATCAGCCCCAGCATTTT.

This clone was observed a single time. This chain uses TRBV19 with TRBJ1-6; maybe TRBD1 (5 bases). The ends were cut back, 1 base at V and 7 bases at J, with 14 bases in the middle. CDR3 length equals 16 residues. Germline CDR1 LNHDA, CDR2 SQIVND (reference sequence). The CDR3 protein is CASSIAPQAANSPLHF. Written as DNA, the CDR3 is TGTGCCAGTAGTATAGCCCCACAGGCGGCGAATTCACCCCTCCACTTT.

The chain employs TRBV7-9 and TRBJ2-7; no definite D call. The CDR3 sequence is 13 residues long. The germline CDR1 and CDR2 sequences are SEHNR and FQNEAQ (reference sequence). The V gene lost 5 bases and the J gene lost 3 bases, with 11 bases spanning the gap. The CDR3: CASSGDSNYEQYF. The CDR3 DNA reads as TGTGCCAGCAGCGGCGACTCAAACTACGAGCAGTACTTC.

The gene calls are TRBV27 and TRBJ2-5; the match to TRBD2 covers 11 bases. The V gene's germline CDR1 is MNHEY and CDR2 SMNVEV (reference sequence). Trimming cost V 4 bases and J 0 bases; bases outside gene matches: 4. CDR3 length: 16 residues. The DNA for the CDR3 is TGTGCCAGCAGTTCCGTAGCGGGGGGGCACCAAGAGACCCAGTACTTC. Its translation: CASSSVAGGHQETQYF.

J is TRBJ2-5 and V is TRBV5-6; 9 bases align to TRBD1. CDR3 length: 13 amino acids. Germline loops: CDR1 SGHDT, CDR2 YYEEEE. V shed 5 bases, J shed 5 bases, and the junction held 4 bases outside the gene matches. The CDR3 sequence is CASSLDRGETQYF. In DNA, the CDR3 is TGTGCCAGCAGTTTAGACAGGGGGGAGACCCAGTACTTC. Full variable domain (remainder filled in from reference TRBV5-6 and TRBJ2-5): DAGVTQSPTHLIKTRGQQVTLRCSPKSGHDTVSWYQQALGQGPQFIFQYYEEEERQRGNFPDRFSGHQFPNYSSELNVNALLLGDSALYLCASSLDRGETQYFGPGTRLLVL.

Only one count was recorded for this clone. The chain has TRBV5-4 and TRBJ2-3; D might be TRBD1 (7 bases). The length of the CDR3 is 15 residues. Trimming shortened V by 6 bases and J by 2 bases, and 16 bases separated the two germline ends. Germline V gene sequence: CDR1 SGHNT, CDR2 YYREEE (reference sequence). The CDR3: CASTPGGGFTDTQYF. CDR3 coding DNA: TGTGCCAGCACCCCCGGAGGGGGCTTCACAGATACGCAGTATTTT.